This T cell receptor (beta chain) was observed in a study of control samples from healthy donors and cancer patients. This CDR3 spans 13 amino acids. The germline gives CDR1 LNHDA, CDR2 SQIVND (reference sequence). V dropped 3 bases and J dropped 7 bases, with 11 bases sitting between them. Using immunoSEQ multiplex PCR, the repertoire was profiled, and TCRdb retains in-frame clones only, with some absent. Among about 120,000 clones, 89% were seen once, and the ten largest hold almost 40%. The origin of this receptor is a man aged 45 to 65 in good health. The chain has TRBV19 and TRBJ2-3; D remains ambiguous. The sequenced material came from blood. CDR3 sequence: CASSISGPNTQYF. CDR3 coding DNA: TGTGCCAGTAGTATTTCCGGGCCCAATACGCAGTATTTT.